This T cell receptor (beta chain) was recorded in a study of type 1 regulatory T cells. For the study at large: An in vitro protocol generated T-allo10, a Tr1-enriched, alloantigen-specific CD4 T cell product.

Via MiXCR, TCRdb re-called the reads, giving one row per CDR3 protein. The data show 80,000 to 100,000 distinct CDR3 sequences, about a third seen once. This CDR3 has 17 amino acids. The V segment lost 4 bases and the J segment 0 bases; nucleotides outside the gene matches: 6. The germline gives CDR1 SGHTA, CDR2 FQGTGA. The sample was CD4+ T cells, either the whole sample or a sorted fraction (not recorded which). V is TRBV7-3 and J is TRBJ2-1, with TRBD2 matching over 10 bases. The TCR originated in a human donor in good health. CDR3 region: CASSSEASGSSYNEQFF. CDR3 nucleotide sequence: TGTGCCAGCAGCTCGGAGGCTAGCGGGAGCTCCTACAATGAGCAGTTCTTC.